Described below is a single TCR beta chain sequence and its context. Here immunoSEQ multiplex PCR was the method, and the copy in TCRdb shows in-frame clones only, minus some. Here the sample spans 2 million to 2.5 million clones, roughly 93% being singletons. The source of the sample is a study of shared clonotypes between healthy human individuals. The CDR3 covers 19 residues. V was clipped by 5 bases and J by 8 bases, with 33 bases between them. The V gene's germline CDR1 is SGHVS and CDR2 FQNEAQ. The V call is TRBV7-8, the J call TRBJ1-2; unclear D gene. Sequenced sample: naive CD4+ T cells from PBMCs. The subset is: CD45RA+ positively selected. The source is a man aged 18-30 years in good health. Some clones in this sample may be carry-over from other donors' samples. CDR3 nucleotide sequence: TGTGCCAGCAGCACTAAGGGCCTGGGGTTCCGATTGGTGGAAGGAGGCTACACCTTC. It translates to CASSTKGLGFRLVEGGYTF.